Included here is one T cell receptor beta chain sequence, with context. Its specificity is not known. Sequence at one end of the junction differs from germline and may be a read error. This record comes from a study of graft-versus-host responses after intestinal transplantation. This CDR3 spans 15 amino acids. Germline loops: CDR1 WNHNN, CDR2 SYGVQD (reference sequence). The method was immunoSEQ multiplex PCR; TCRdb's version includes in-frame clones alone and lacks a portion of them. The sample contains 90,000 to 95,000 clones, roughly 93% of which appear only once. Findings and caveats of the study: Present in recipient marrow, GvH clones included some that appeared first in ileum or blood. Researchers found peak circulating GvH clone levels linked to early post-transplant HvG declines.

The V and J genes are TRBV10-1 and TRBJ2-7; TRBD2 might be the D (5 bases). The sequence came from a human donor who received an intestinal transplant. This sample comprised unstimulated CD8+ T cells sorted from spleen or lymph node cells, obtained before intestinal transplant. The DNA for the CDR3 is TGCGCCAGCAGTCAAAATTTTGGGAGCTCCAACGAGCAGTACTTC. Amino acid sequence: CASSQNFGSSNEQYF.